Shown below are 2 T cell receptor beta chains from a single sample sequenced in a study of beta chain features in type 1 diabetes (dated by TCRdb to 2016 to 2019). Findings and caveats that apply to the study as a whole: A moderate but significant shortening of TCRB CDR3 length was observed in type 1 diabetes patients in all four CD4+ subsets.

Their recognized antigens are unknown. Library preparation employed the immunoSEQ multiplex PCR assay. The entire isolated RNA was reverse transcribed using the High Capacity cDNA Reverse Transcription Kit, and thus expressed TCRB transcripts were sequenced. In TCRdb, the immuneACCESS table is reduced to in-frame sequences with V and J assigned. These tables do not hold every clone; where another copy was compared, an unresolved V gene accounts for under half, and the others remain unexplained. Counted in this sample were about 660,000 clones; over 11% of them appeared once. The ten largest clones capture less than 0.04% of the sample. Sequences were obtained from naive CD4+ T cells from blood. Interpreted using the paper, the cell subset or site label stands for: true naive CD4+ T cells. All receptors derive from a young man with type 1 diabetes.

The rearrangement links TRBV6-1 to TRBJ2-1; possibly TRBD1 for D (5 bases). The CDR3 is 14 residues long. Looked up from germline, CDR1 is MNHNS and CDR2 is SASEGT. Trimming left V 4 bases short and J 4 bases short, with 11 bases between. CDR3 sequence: CASSGQFVYNEQFF. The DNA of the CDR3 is TGTGCCAGCAGTGGACAGTTCGTATACAATGAGCAGTTCTTC.

The DNA for the CDR3 is TGTGCCAGCAGTTTGGTTTGGGGGGCTGGCTACACCTTC. This encodes CASSLVWGAGYTF. V is TRBV28 and J is TRBJ1-2; D perhaps matches TRBD1 (6 bases). The CDR3 totals 13 residues. The germline V gene encodes CDR1 MDHEN and CDR2 SYDVKM. V was clipped by 3 bases and J by 7 bases, with 12 bases between them.